Listed below are T cell receptor beta chains from one sample, sequenced in a study of T cells in localized non-small cell lung cancer. The method was immunoSEQ multiplex PCR; TCRdb's version includes in-frame clones alone and lacks a portion of them. Among approximately 140,000 clones listed, roughly nine tenths were seen once. The sequences come from peripheral blood, collected before any cancer treatment. These receptors all stem from a female donor older than 55 with stage I lung adenocarcinoma. The CDR3 runs from the conserved cysteine through the conserved F or W. A D gene is named only where the DNA matches it firmly. Only some rows state a clone size, as once, few, many or a class for expanded clones.

TRBV7-6	NA	TRBJ2-2	NA	CASTVGQANTGELFF	TGTGCCAGCACGGTCGGGCAGGCTAACACCGGGGAGCTGTTTTTT
TRBV28	NA	TRBJ1-5	NA	CASLISNQPQHF	TGTGCCAGTTTAATTAGCAATCAGCCCCAGCATTTT
TRBV5-1	NA	TRBJ1-1	NA	CASSLELSLNTEAFF	TGCGCCAGCAGCTTGGAGCTCAGCCTCAACACTGAAGCTTTCTTT
TRBV5-1	NA	TRBJ1-4	NA	CASSLVSGIEKLFF	TGCGCCAGCAGCTTGGTTTCGGGAATCGAGAAACTGTTTTTT
TRBV29-1	TRBD2	TRBJ2-2	NA	CSVGMAGVVGELFF	TGCAGCGTTGGGATGGCGGGAGTGGTCGGGGAGCTGTTTTTT
TRBV10-1	NA	TRBJ2-3	NA	CASSDSGIRTDTQYF	TGCGCCAGCAGTGATTCCGGGATTCGCACAGATACGCAGTATTTT
TRBV28	NA	TRBJ2-5	NA	CASSGDGETQYF	TGTGCCAGCAGCGGGGATGGGGAGACCCAGTACTTC
TRBV7-8	TRBD2	TRBJ2-2	NA	CASSLEVLAGGPTGELFF	TGTGCCAGCAGCTTAGAAGTGCTAGCGGGAGGTCCCACCGGGGAGCTGTTTTTT
TRBV5-1	TRBD1	TRBJ2-1	NA	CASSIKTGGPEEQFF	TGCGCCAGCAGCATAAAGACAGGGGGCCCAGAGGAGCAGTTCTTC
TRBV27	TRBD1	TRBJ1-1	NA	CATSKGQGRENTEAFF	TGTGCCACCTCAAAAGGACAGGGTAGGGAGAACACTGAAGCTTTCTTT
TRBV7-8	NA	TRBJ1-1	NA	CASSLARTGYTEAFF	TGTGCCAGCAGCTTAGCTCGGACCGGGTACACTGAAGCTTTCTTT
TRBV4-2	TRBD2	TRBJ2-3	NA	CASSQVSTTSGYNTQYF	TGTGCCAGCAGCCAAGTCTCCACGACTAGCGGCTACAATACGCAGTATTTT
TRBV16	NA	TRBJ1-4	few	CASSPRELPNEKLFF	TGTGCCAGCAGCCCCCGGGAACTTCCCAATGAAAAACTGTTTTTT
TRBV7-8	NA	TRBJ2-7	NA	CASSLGRVDYEQYF	TGTGCCAGCAGCTTAGGCAGGGTGGACTACGAGCAGTACTTC
TRBV27	NA	TRBJ1-4	NA	CASSLAVRGGATNEKLFF	TGTGCCAGCAGTTTAGCGGTCCGGGGGGGAGCAACTAATGAAAAACTGTTTTTT
TRBV6-6	NA	TRBJ1-2	NA	CASSHRDVSRGYGYTF	TGTGCCAGCAGTCACCGGGACGTCAGCAGGGGCTATGGCTACACCTTC
TRBV29-1	TRBD2	TRBJ2-7	NA	CSVGLAEAGVDEQYF	TGCAGCGTTGGACTAGCGGAGGCCGGGGTGGACGAGCAGTACTTC
TRBV18	NA	TRBJ2-7	NA	CASSPIPGVLSYEQYF	TGTGCCAGCTCACCTATTCCCGGAGTTCTCTCCTACGAGCAGTACTTC
TRBV12-5	TRBD1	TRBJ2-1	NA	CASGVQGITYNEQFF	TGTGCTAGTGGTGTACAGGGGATAACCTACAATGAGCAGTTCTTC
TRBV18	TRBD1	TRBJ1-2	few	CASSPGTGGDGYTF	TGTGCCAGCTCACCCGGGACAGGGGGCGATGGCTACACCTTC
TRBV10-2	NA	TRBJ2-1	once	CASSHPGPDFHNEQFF	TGCGCCAGCAGTCACCCGGGACCAGACTTCCACAATGAGCAGTTCTTC
TRBV2	NA	TRBJ2-2	NA	CASSITGFNTGELFF	TGTGCCAGCAGCATTACAGGGTTTAACACCGGGGAGCTGTTTTTT
TRBV5-6	NA	TRBJ2-5	NA	CASSLDRPPETQYF	TGTGCCAGCAGCTTGGACAGGCCCCCAGAGACCCAGTACTTC
TRBV5-4	NA	TRBJ2-3	few	CASSQGGDTQYF	TGTGCCAGCAGCCAAGGAGGGGATACGCAGTATTTT
TRBV27	NA	TRBJ2-5	NA	CAPGGTRQETQYF	TGTGCCCCGGGCGGGACACGACAAGAGACCCAGTACTTC
TRBV27	NA	TRBJ2-5	few	CASTPLGNQETQYF	TGTGCCAGCACTCCTCTAGGGAACCAAGAGACCCAGTACTTC
TRBV5-1	NA	TRBJ2-1	NA	CASSLGEYNEQFF	TGCGCCAGCAGCTTGGGAGAATACAATGAGCAGTTCTTC
TRBV21-1	NA	TRBJ1-1	NA	CASSKEGGQRDTEAFF	TGTGCCAGCAGCAAAGAAGGAGGACAGAGAGACACTGAAGCTTTCTTT
TRBV19	TRBD2	TRBJ2-2	NA	CASSTGLALTRTGELFF	TGTGCCAGTAGTACGGGACTAGCTTTGACGCGGACCGGGGAGCTGTTTTTT
TRBV10-3	NA	TRBJ1-5	NA	CAISESGDNQPQHF	TGTGCCATCAGTGAGTCTGGAGACAATCAGCCCCAGCATTTT
TRBV28	NA	TRBJ2-7	NA	CASTVSGHTYEQYF	TGTGCCAGTACCGTCTCGGGACACACCTACGAGCAGTACTTC
TRBV5-1	TRBD2	TRBJ2-7	NA	CASSSTSGSYEQYF	TGCGCCAGCAGCTCGACTAGCGGATCCTACGAGCAGTACTTC
TRBV7-3	TRBD1	TRBJ1-2	NA	CASSLRTGHGYTF	TGTGCCAGCAGCTTAAGGACAGGTCATGGCTACACCTTC
TRBV6-6	NA	TRBJ1-5	NA	CASSYEGIGPQHF	TGTGCCAGCAGTTACGAGGGGATTGGGCCCCAGCATTTT
TRBV5-1	NA	TRBJ1-1	NA	CASRENTEAFF	TGCGCCAGCAGGGAGAACACTGAAGCTTTCTTT
TRBV19	NA	TRBJ2-1	few	CASSTLSGRNEQFF	TGTGCCAGTAGTACGCTTAGTGGCCGCAATGAGCAGTTCTTC
TRBV5-1	NA	TRBJ1-6	NA	CASSTVEGVGSPLHF	TGCGCCAGCAGCACCGTCGAGGGTGTGGGTTCACCCCTCCACTTT
TRBV10-1	NA	TRBJ2-2	NA	CASNNQHTGELFF	TGCGCCAGCAATAACCAACACACCGGGGAGCTGTTTTTT
TRBV13	NA	TRBJ1-4	NA	CASSLGPRGEKLFF	TGTGCCAGCAGCTTAGGTCCACGGGGGGAAAAACTGTTTTTT
TRBV30	NA	TRBJ2-2	NA	CAWARQASTGELFF	TGTGCCTGGGCACGACAGGCATCCACCGGGGAGCTGTTTTTT
TRBV28	NA	TRBJ1-4	NA	CASSSTRGLGAANEKLFF	TGTGCCAGCAGTTCCACAAGGGGTTTGGGGGCAGCTAATGAAAAACTGTTTTTT
TRBV5-1	NA	TRBJ2-2	once	CASSLGLGGNVETGELFF	TGCGCCAGCAGCTTGGGTCTGGGCGGGAACGTAGAGACCGGGGAGCTGTTTTTT
TRBV15	NA	TRBJ1-1	NA	CATSRGGRGVLMNTEAFF	TGTGCCACCAGCAGAGGGGGCCGGGGGGTTTTAATGAACACTGAAGCTTTCTTT
TRBV10-3	TRBD1	TRBJ1-5	NA	CAISPGQGPGQPQHF	TGTGCCATCAGTCCGGGACAGGGACCGGGCCAGCCCCAGCATTTT
TRBV19	TRBD2	TRBJ2-7	once	CASKGLAGASYEQYF	TGTGCCAGTAAAGGGCTAGCGGGAGCCTCCTACGAGCAGTACTTC
TRBV7-9	NA	TRBJ2-2	NA	CASSLSGELFF	TGTGCCAGCAGCTTGAGCGGGGAGCTGTTTTTT
TRBV9	NA	TRBJ2-3	NA	CASSREGTDTQYF	TGTGCCAGCAGCAGAGAAGGAACAGATACGCAGTATTTT